This paragraph reports one T cell receptor beta chain. The target antigen is unknown. The entry originates in a study of T cells in localized non-small cell lung cancer. The study, taken as a whole, reports: Uninvolved adjacent lung showed peak T cell clonality, exceeding tumor.

Sequenced by immunoSEQ multiplex PCR; TCRdb stores in-frame clones only, minus some. The sample contains around 36,000 clones, 65% to 90% of which appear only once. Looked up from germline, CDR1 is SGHRS and CDR2 is YFSETQ. This CDR3 is built from 11 residues. Trimming shortened V by 3 bases and J by 9 bases, and 7 bases separated the two germline ends. The sequencing used peripheral blood mononuclear cells, collected before any cancer treatment. The TCR originated in a male donor older than 55 with stage II lung adenocarcinoma. The chain carries TRBV5-1 and TRBJ2-1; TRBD2 is a possible D gene (6 bases). The CDR3 DNA is TGCGCCAGCAGCTCGGGAGTTGAGCAGTTCTTC. Translation gives CASSSGVEQFF. Together with reference TRBV5-1 and TRBJ2-1, the CDR3 gives the full variable domain: KAGVTQTPRYLIKTRGQQVTLSCSPISGHRSVSWYQQTPGQGLQFLFEYFSETQRNKGNFPGRFSGRQFSNSRSEMNVSTLELGDSALYLCASSSGVEQFFGPGTRLTVL.